The 4 T cell receptor beta chains below come from one sample, sequenced in a study of TIL therapy for anti-PD-1-resistant metastatic lung cancer (dated by TCRdb to 2020 to 2023). Using bias-controlled multiplex PCR with the immunoSEQ v3 hsTCRB kit, the TCR beta CDR3 regions were amplified from genomic DNA. TCRdb mirrors the immuneACCESS table, restricted to in-frame sequences. Some clones are absent from its copies; in checked studies, under half trace to an unresolved V gene, and the reason for the others is unknown. Within this sample are 25,000 to 30,000 clones, with 63% of them counted one time only. 15% to 20% of the sample rests with the top ten. Explained via the paper, the time point label denotes: pre-treatment sample, taken before nivolumab and TIL therapy. The baseline tumor samples were excised metastases, mostly pleural nodules or supraclavicular lymph nodes, taken from the same resection that was used to grow TIL.

This sample comprised tumor tissue, obtained at baseline. Every receptor here comes from a woman aged 25-80 years with non-small cell lung cancer.

This chain joins TRBV10-2 and TRBJ2-7, with 14 bases aligning to TRBD2. The V and J ends lost 6 bases and 7 bases, in that order; junction bases with no gene match: 11. CDR1 and CDR2 (germline): WSHSY, SAAADI. The CDR3 has 16 residues. CDR3 DNA sequence: TGCGCCAGCAGGCCGACCGGGACTAGCGGGAGTAATGAGCAGTACTTC. It encodes CASRPTGTSGSNEQYF.

V is TRBV13 and J is TRBJ2-1; TRBD2 agrees at 11 bases. J gave up 0 bases and V 4 bases, and 11 bases lay outside the gene matches. Germline V gene sequence: CDR1 PRHDT, CDR2 FYEKMQ (reference sequence). This CDR3 is 19 amino acids long. As DNA, the CDR3 is TGTGCCAGCAGCTCCCGCATGACTAGCGGGGAAAGCTCCTACAATGAGCAGTTCTTC. The encoded protein is CASSSRMTSGESSYNEQFF.

As DNA, the CDR3 is TGTGCCAGCAGTGAAGGGCAGAAGTTAGAGCAGTTCTTC. Translation: CASSEGQKLEQFF. This chain uses TRBV2 with TRBJ2-1; D gene ambiguous. Germline V CDR1 and CDR2: SNHLY, FYNNEI. V was pared by 1 base and J by 10 bases, with 11 bases between. The CDR3 has 13 residues.

This clone appeared a single time. The chain carries TRBV1 and TRBJ2-7. TRBV1 is a documented pseudogene. The CDR3 has 12 residues. CDR3 DNA: TGCACCAGCAGCCAAGAAGGCAACGAGCAGTACTTC. Its translation: CTSSQEGNEQYF.